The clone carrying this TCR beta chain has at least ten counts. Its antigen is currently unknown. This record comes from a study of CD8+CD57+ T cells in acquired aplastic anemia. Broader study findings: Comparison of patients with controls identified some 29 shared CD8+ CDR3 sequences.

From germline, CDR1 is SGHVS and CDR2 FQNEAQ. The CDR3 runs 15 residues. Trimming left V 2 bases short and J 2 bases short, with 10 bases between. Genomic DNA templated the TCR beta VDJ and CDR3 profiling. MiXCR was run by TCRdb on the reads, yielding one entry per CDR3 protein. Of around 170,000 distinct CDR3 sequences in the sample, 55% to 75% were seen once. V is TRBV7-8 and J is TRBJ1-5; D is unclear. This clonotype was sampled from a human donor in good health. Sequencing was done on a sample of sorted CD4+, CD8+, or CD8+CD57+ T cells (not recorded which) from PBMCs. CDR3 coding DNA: TGTGCCAGCAGCTTATTTGCAAGCGGCAATCAGCCCCAGCATTTT. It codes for CASSLFASGNQPQHF.